This T cell receptor beta chain was recovered during a study of blood T cell repertoires in COVID-19. Study summary: There were acute and convalescent COVID-19 samples, and they came from the United States, Italy and Spain.

Study processing details: From reference gene primer amplification, estimates of nucleated cell counts were derived. Profiled with immunoSEQ multiplex PCR; TCRdb holds only in-frame clones, not every one. That table is the source of V, J and clone size, and D and trimming were worked out from the DNA. The repertoire includes fewer than 45,000 clones, 90% to 95% of them detected once, and under 6% sits in the top ten. Germline values: CDR1 LGHDT, CDR2 YNNKEL (reference sequence). With 4 bases clipped from V and 3 bases from J, the junction kept 9 bases outside the gene matches. The CDR3 runs to 16 residues.

The sample consisted of peripheral blood. The chain is built from TRBV3-1 (or the pseudogene TRBV3-2) and TRBJ2-3; TRBD1 matches 8 bases. This receptor was taken from a human donor in a cohort sampled during active COVID-19. CDR3 region: CASSPRTGLSTDTQYF. The DNA for the CDR3 is TGTGCCAGCAGCCCGAGGACAGGGCTGAGTACAGATACGCAGTATTTT.